These 30 T cell receptor beta chains were all obtained from the same sample, sequenced in a study of tumor-infiltrating lymphocytes in primary liver carcinoma. Both RNA and DNA were isolated together from around 20-30 mg of bulk tissue that had not been sorted. A constant-region primer served to make TCR beta cDNA from about 0.45 ug total RNA. Each TCR beta library was derived from three nested multiplex PCR rounds that employed slightly modified ARM-PCR. A C-beta reverse primer was combined with TRBV1-TRBV30 forward primers in the first two PCR rounds, and each round had about 10 cycles. One entry per CDR3 protein results from TCRdb running MiXCR on the multiplex PCR reads. There are just under 55,000 distinct CDR3 sequences in the sample; about 80% occur only once, and under 30% lies in the top ten. The sample comprised liver tumor tissue from sampling region 2. Subset: tumor region T2, inferior pole. Receptors were obtained from a middle-aged man with primary liver carcinoma and hepatitis B virus infection.

The genes are TRBV30 and TRBJ2-7, with 8 bases that match TRBD2. J gave up 6 bases and V 3 bases, and 4 bases lay outside the gene matches. CDR3 length: 12 amino acids. Germline CDR1 is GTSNPN and CDR2 is SVGIG (reference sequence). CDR3 nucleotides: TGTGCCTGGAGCGGACTAGCAGGCGAGCAGTACTTC. It encodes CAWSGLAGEQYF.

In regard to this clonotype: At one of its ends the junction is not consistent with the germline gene, which may arise from a read error. The rearrangement links TRBV12-3 or TRBV12-4 to TRBJ2-3; D remains ambiguous. The CDR3 consists of 13 residues. In DNA form, the CDR3 reads TGTGCCGGCAGTGCGGACGGCACAGTTACGCAGTATTTT. Translation: CAGSADGTVTQYF.

Of note for this clonotype: This may arise from a read error, as a much more abundant clone is one base away. The chain has TRBV12-3 or TRBV12-4 and TRBJ1-1; D unclear. The CDR3 extends over 14 amino acids. Trimming cost V 7 bases and J 4 bases, with 16 bases left between them. In DNA, the CDR3 is TGTGCCAGCACCGACGGAGTCATGAGCACTGAAGCTTTCTTT. Translated: CASTDGVMSTEAFF.

Comments on this clonotype: The missing conserved phenylalanine or tryptophan at the end of this CDR3 makes a read error likely. This chain uses TRBV7-9 with TRBJ1-1; 7 nucleotides align to TRBD1. Germline V gene data show CDR1 as SEHNR and CDR2 as FQNEAQ (reference sequence). This CDR3 spans 14 amino acids. CDR3 bases: TGTGCCAGTAGCTTCGAGGGGGCGAACACTGAAGCTTTCTCT. It is translated as CASSFEGANTEAFS.

The J gene is TRBJ1-2, the V gene TRBV29-1, with 10 nucleotides matching TRBD1. Germline values: CDR1 SQVTM, CDR2 ANQGSEA. The CDR3 is made up of 15 amino acids. V was clipped by 6 bases and J by 4 bases; unmatched bases: 11. CDR3 residues: CSVAGTGDDAYGYTF. The CDR3 DNA reads TGCAGCGTAGCCGGGACAGGGGACGATGCCTATGGCTACACCTTC. The full variable domain, completed using reference TRBV29-1 and TRBJ1-2, is SAVISQKPSRDICQRGTSLTIQCQVDSQVTMMFWYRQQPGQSLTLIATANQGSEATYESGFVIDKFPISRPNLTFSTLTVSNMSPEDSSIYLCSVAGTGDDAYGYTFGSGTRLTVV.

Note on this clonotype: Because it lacks the conserved phenylalanine or tryptophan at the end, this CDR3 is likely a read error. The J gene is TRBJ1-1, the V gene TRBV5-4; 9 bases map to TRBD1. Germline V gene lookup returns CDR1 SGHNT and CDR2 YYREEE (reference sequence). This CDR3 is 16 amino acids long. In DNA, the CDR3 is TGTACCAGCAGCTTTGGTTCCGGGACAGGGAACACTGAGGCTTTCATT. Protein product: CTSSFGSGTGNTEAFI.

Concerning this clonotype: One end of the junction is discordant with germline, which a read error may explain. The chain links TRBV12-3 or TRBV12-4 to TRBJ2-4, with D possibly being TRBD1 (6 bases). This CDR3 comprises 16 residues. CDR3: CASGPRTEMAKNLQYF. The DNA of the CDR3 is TGTGCCAGCGGGCCCCGGACAGAAATGGCCAAAAACCTTCAGTACTTC.

About this clonotype: With a much larger clone just one base away, this may be a read error. The rearrangement joins TRBV5-1 to TRBJ1-1; 7 bases are a match to TRBD1. V was clipped by 2 bases and J by 4 bases; unmatched bases: 8. The CDR3 sequence is 15 residues long. The germline gives CDR1 SGHRS, CDR2 YFSETQ. CDR3: CASSFSGTVGTEAFF. In nucleotides, the CDR3 is TGCGCCAGCAGCTTCTCCGGGACAGTGGGCACTGAAGCTTTCTTT. The whole variable domain, remainder taken from reference TRBV5-1 and TRBJ1-1, is KAGVTQTPRYLIKTRGQQVTLSCSPISGHRSVSWYQQTPGQGLQFLFEYFSETQRNKGNFPGRFSGRQFSNSRSEMNVSTLELGDSALYLCASSFSGTVGTEAFFGQGTRLTVV.

Concerning this clonotype itself: A read error may account for a junction end that differs from germline. The chain joins TRBV4-1 to TRBJ1-2; tentative D call: TRBD1 (5 bases). Germline-derived CDR1 and CDR2 are MGHRA and YSYEKL. CDR3 size: 13 residues. The CDR3 loop reads CASSHATGYGYTF. DNA of the CDR3: TGCGCCAGCAGCCATGCCACAGGATATGGTTACACCTTC.

Here the CDR3 reads CASSCRGIGMRGNEQYF. Here the CDR3 DNA reads TGTGCCAGCAGTTGCCGGGGCATCGGTATGCGAGGAAACGAGCAGTACTTC. This rearrangement joins TRBV6-5 to TRBJ2-7, with D perhaps matching TRBD1 or TRBD2 (5 bases each). Trimming removed 4 bases at V and 5 bases at J, with 24 bases between. The CDR3 contains 17 residues. The germline CDR1 and CDR2 sequences are MNHEY and SVGAGI.

In regard to this clonotype: The conserved phenylalanine or tryptophan is not found at the CDR3 terminus, so this likely reflects a read error. No DNA is shown, since the ends of the CDR3 on it are uncertain; the CDR3 is the one TCRdb lists. The V call is TRBV10-3, the J call TRBJ2-3; the listed D gene, TRBD1, was not tested against the DNA. The CDR3 is made up of 14 amino acids, end residues included. The germline V gene has CDR1 ENHRY and CDR2 SYGVKD. This CDR3 reads CAVSGGAGTDTQYS.

The sample holds one count of this clonotype. One junction end disagrees with the germline gene, perhaps due to a read error. This chain links TRBV4-1 with TRBJ2-2, with D perhaps TRBD1 or TRBD2 (5 bases each). The CDR3 length is 16 residues. The germline V gene encodes CDR1 MGHRA and CDR2 YSYEKL. The CDR3 loop reads CTSSQVEAGTTGELFF. CDR3 sequence (DNA): TGCACCAGCAGCCAAGTCGAAGCAGGGACCACCGGGGAGCTGTTTTTT.

Concerning this clonotype itself: One end of the junction varies from germline; a read error may be responsible. This chain connects TRBV7-2 to TRBJ2-7; D is possibly TRBD2 (5 bases). The CDR3 runs 14 residues. From germline, CDR1 is SGHTA and CDR2 FQGNSA. The CDR3 DNA reads as TGTGCCAGCAGCTTCGGACCCGCCGACTACGAGCGGTACTTC. This translates into CASSFGPADYERYF.

This sequence joins TRBV12-3 or TRBV12-4 and TRBJ2-1; TRBD1 aligns across 9 bases. The CDR3 is made up of 15 amino acids. Germline trimming cut 5 bases from V and 16 bases from J; bases unmatched to any gene: 18. CDR3 loop: CASSVRGQGYNEYFF. CDR3 DNA: TGTGCCAGCAGTGTGAGGGGACAGGGATACAATGAGTACTTCTTC.

This clonotype has ten or more counts. The chain links TRBV6-1 to TRBJ1-2; D unresolved. Trimming removed 3 bases at V and 3 bases at J, with 11 bases between. Germline CDR1 and CDR2: MNHNS and SASEGT. The CDR3 spans 14 residues. CDR3 in DNA: TGTGCCAGCAGTGACTTTGAGGAGGACTATGGCTACACCTTC. Translating gives CASSDFEEDYGYTF.

For this clonotype: A junction boundary mismatches the germline segment, possibly from a read error. This chain uses TRBV4-2 with TRBJ2-1; 7 nucleotides align to TRBD2. The CDR3 is made up of 14 amino acids. Per the germline V gene, CDR1 is LGHNA and CDR2 is YNFKEQ. The CDR3 protein is CASRQAGPDDKQFF. The CDR3 nucleotides are TGTGCCAGCAGGCAAGCGGGACCCGATGATAAGCAGTTCTTC.

Concerning this clonotype itself: One base away lies a much larger clone, so this may be a sequencing read error. The CDR3 coding sequence is TGTGCCTGCAGTTTAACAGATACGCAGTATTTT. It encodes CACSLTDTQYF. J is TRBJ2-3 and V is TRBV28; D remains unclear. Germline CDR1 MDHEN, CDR2 SYDVKM. The CDR3 consists of 11 residues.

To note about this clonotype: Its ends do not fully match the called genes, so a read error is possible. Here the CDR3 reads CANSTRQREREGPDTQYF. CDR3 in DNA: TGTGCCAACAGCACAAGACAACGCGAGCGGGAGGGCCCAGATACACAGTATTTT. The genes are TRBV11-2 and TRBJ2-3, with TRBD2 matching over 10 bases. This CDR3 region has 18 residues. The germline CDR1 and CDR2 sequences are SGHAT and FQNNGV.

About this clonotype itself: Sequence at one end of the junction differs from germline and may be a read error. V is TRBV28 and J is TRBJ2-1; no clear D gene. The CDR3 spans 11 residues. The germline V gene has CDR1 MDHEN and CDR2 SYDVKM. CDR3 in DNA: TGTGCCAGCAGTTTAAAACTAAAAAAGTTGTTC. Protein sequence: CASSLKLKKLF.

At least ten counts were recorded for this clonotype. CDR3 loop: CASSNPPGMNSRYEQYF. The CDR3 DNA sequence: TGTGCCAGCAGTAACCCCCCGGGTATGAATAGCCGCTACGAGCAGTACTTC. V usage is TRBV28 and J usage is TRBJ2-7; no clear D gene. V lost 5 bases to trimming and J lost 3 bases, with 23 bases between them. The CDR3 runs 17 residues. Germline lookup yields CDR1 MDHEN and CDR2 SYDVKM.

Note on this clonotype: The germline gene is not matched at one end of the junction; a read error may be the cause. CDR3 protein: CARSETANYDYTF. The CDR3 DNA reads TGCGCCAGGAGCGAGACAGCTAATTATGACTACACCTTC. The gene calls are TRBV4-1 and TRBJ1-2; TRBD1 is a possible D gene (5 bases). Germline lookup yields CDR1 MGHRA and CDR2 YSYEKL. The CDR3 has 13 amino acids.

Comments on this clonotype: At one boundary the junction diverges from the germline segment, which might be a read error. The chain links TRBV12-3 or TRBV12-4 to TRBJ2-3, with a possible D match to TRBD2 (6 bases). The length of the CDR3 is 12 residues. Here the CDR3 DNA reads TGTGCCAGCAGTCCGCGGGGAGATATGCAGTATTTT. Translating gives CASSPRGDMQYF.

This clonotype showed up just once. The junction departs from germline at one end; a sequencing error may be responsible. V gene TRBV7-9 combines with J gene TRBJ2-5; the D gene could be TRBD1 or TRBD2 (6 bases each). The CDR3 is made up of 15 amino acids. The germline V gene encodes CDR1 SEHNR and CDR2 FQNEAQ (reference sequence). The CDR3 nucleotides are TGTGCCGGCAGCTTAAGGGGGGCTCTTGAAAAGACCCAGTACTTC. Translating gives CAGSLRGALEKTQYF.

As for this clonotype: Compared with germline, one end of the junction differs, possibly owing to a read error. The gene calls are TRBV12-3 or TRBV12-4 and TRBJ1-1; tentative D call: TRBD1 (5 bases). The CDR3 is made up of 12 amino acids. This chain's CDR3 is CASSAGSAEASF. The CDR3 DNA reads TGTGCCAGCAGCGCAGGGAGCGCTGAAGCTTCCTTT.

In the case of this clonotype: An end of the junction does not agree with germline; a read error may underlie this. V and J are TRBV6-5 and TRBJ1-2; TRBD1 aligns across 9 bases. This CDR3 contains 14 residues. The germline V gene has CDR1 MNHEY and CDR2 SVGAGI. CDR3 coding DNA: TGTGCCAGCGGACACGGGACAGGGAATTATGACTACACCTTC. As protein: CASGHGTGNYDYTF.

This clonotype came up once. A read error is likely, as this CDR3 ends without the conserved phenylalanine or tryptophan. The gene calls are TRBV11-1 and TRBJ2-1, with 14 bases aligning to TRBD2. This CDR3 is 17 amino acids long. CDR1 and CDR2 (germline): SGHAT, FQDESV (reference sequence). The chain's CDR3 is CANSLGLAGDVDNEQFL. Here the CDR3 DNA reads TGTGCCAACAGCCTGGGACTAGCGGGAGATGTTGACAATGAGCAGTTCCTC.

In the case of this clonotype: Being one base from a much bigger clone, this may be a read error. CDR3: CARSLGTEAFF. The CDR3 nucleotides read TGTGCCAGGAGTTTGGGGACTGAAGCTTTCTTT. The genes are TRBV28 and TRBJ1-1; D call uncertain. The CDR3 is made up of 11 amino acids. Germline V lookup: CDR1 MDHEN, CDR2 SYDVKM.

Comment on this clonotype: In this CDR3 the conserved last residue, phenylalanine or tryptophan, is missing, so a read error is likely. The CDR3 spells CASSPSSPSVQETQYL. The CDR3 DNA reads as TGTGCCAGCAGCCCTTCCAGCCCCTCCGTTCAAGAGACCCAGTACCTC. The chain combines TRBV7-8 with TRBJ2-5; no clear D gene. The CDR3 contains 16 residues. CDR1 and CDR2 from the germline V gene are SGHVS and FQNEAQ. Trimming pared 5 bases from V and 2 bases from J, leaving 18 bases between.

The CDR3: CASIVANSYEQYF. The CDR3 DNA follows: TGTGCCAGCATAGTAGCGAACTCCTACGAGCAGTACTTC. The chain combines TRBV2 with TRBJ2-7; weak D call: TRBD2 (5 bases). The CDR3 has 13 residues. Germline V gene lookup returns CDR1 SNHLY and CDR2 FYNNEI. The V and J ends lost 7 bases and 0 bases respectively, with 10 bases between them.

Regarding this clonotype: One end of the junction fails to match germline, which may point to a read error. The gene calls are TRBV11-2 and TRBJ2-7, with unresolved D. Germline-derived CDR1 and CDR2 are SGHAT and FQNNGV. This CDR3 is 14 amino acids long. The CDR3 protein is CTSSLTYGTYEQYF. DNA for the CDR3: TGTACCAGCAGCTTAACCTACGGAACCTACGAGCAGTATTTC.